This T cell receptor (beta chain) is drawn from a study of T cell repertoires in cytomegalovirus infection. Turning to the study itself: Newly reported HLA-C-restricted and thoroughly characterized HLA-B-restricted CMV epitopes were employed. Matching HLA type, along with CMV infection, was indicated by public TCR beta signatures.

V shed 6 bases and J shed 2 bases, with 10 bases lying between them. This CDR3 has 14 amino acids. Germline lookup yields CDR1 SNHLY and CDR2 FYNNEI. Via MiXCR, TCRdb re-called the reads, giving one row per CDR3 protein. Of approximately 770,000 distinct CDR3 sequences in the sample, almost 30% are singletons; the top ten hold roughly 13%. The study's findings and limits: CMV-specific TCR beta clonotypes restricted by HLA-C dominated the ex vivo response. Cumulative public TCR beta family frequency identified CMV carriers with the relevant HLA.

In this sample, this clonotype turned up a few times. What it binds is unknown. The receptor was isolated from a human donor in good health (CMV status not recorded). Some clones in this sample may be carry-over from other donors' samples. Sequenced here: cultured CD8+ T cells from PBMCs, sampled from culture after CMV antigen stimulation. V gene TRBV2 combines with J gene TRBJ2-2; D possibly corresponds to TRBD1 (6 bases). This CDR3 reads CASRQGANTGELFF. CDR3 bases: TGTGCCAGCAGACAGGGCGCCAACACCGGGGAGCTGTTTTTT.